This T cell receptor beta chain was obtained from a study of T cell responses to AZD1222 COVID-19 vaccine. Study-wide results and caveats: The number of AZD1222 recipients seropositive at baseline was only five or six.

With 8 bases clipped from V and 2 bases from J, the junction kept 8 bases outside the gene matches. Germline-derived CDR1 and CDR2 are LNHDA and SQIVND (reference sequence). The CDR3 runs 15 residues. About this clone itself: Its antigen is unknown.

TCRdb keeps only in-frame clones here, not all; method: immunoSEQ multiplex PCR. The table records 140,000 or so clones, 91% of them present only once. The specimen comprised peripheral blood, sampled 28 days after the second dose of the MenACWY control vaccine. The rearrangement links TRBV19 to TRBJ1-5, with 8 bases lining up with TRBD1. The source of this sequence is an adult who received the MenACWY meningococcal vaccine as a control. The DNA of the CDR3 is TGTGCCAGTCAACCTCAGACAGGGGGCAATCAGCCCCAGCATTTT. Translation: CASQPQTGGNQPQHF.